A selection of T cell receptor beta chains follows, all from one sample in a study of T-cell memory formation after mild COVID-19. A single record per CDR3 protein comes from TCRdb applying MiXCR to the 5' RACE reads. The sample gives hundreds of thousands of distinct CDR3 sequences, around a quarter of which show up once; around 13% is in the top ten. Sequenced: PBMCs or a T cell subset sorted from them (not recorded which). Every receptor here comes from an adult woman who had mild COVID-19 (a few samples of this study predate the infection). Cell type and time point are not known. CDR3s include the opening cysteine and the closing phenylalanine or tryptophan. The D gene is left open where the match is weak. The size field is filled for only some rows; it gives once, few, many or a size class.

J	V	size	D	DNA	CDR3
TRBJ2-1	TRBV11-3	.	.	TGTGCCAGCAGCTCGTCGGGCTCTCCATTTTACAATGAGCAGTTCTTC	CASSSSGSPFYNEQFF
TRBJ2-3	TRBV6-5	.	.	TGTGCCAGCAGTTACTCGAGGCCAGATACGCAGTATTTT	CASSYSRPDTQYF
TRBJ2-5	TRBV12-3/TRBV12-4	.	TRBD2	TGTGCCAGCAGTTTAGAAGCTAGCGGGATAGAGACCCAGTACTTC	CASSLEASGIETQYF
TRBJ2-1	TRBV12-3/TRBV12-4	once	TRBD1	TGTGCCAGTATACCGATGGCAGGGGGCGGGCAGTTCTTC	CASIPMAGGGQFF
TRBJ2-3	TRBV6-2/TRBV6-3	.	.	TGTGCCAGCAGCCGCGTAGATACGCAGTATTTT	CASSRVDTQYF
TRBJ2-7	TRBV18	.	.	TGTGCCAGCTCACCCTCCGGGAACGAGCAGTACTTC	CASSPSGNEQYF
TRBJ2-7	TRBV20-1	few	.	TGCAGTGCTAGAGAGGCCGCAGGAGGGACGAGGGAGCAGTACTTC	CSAREAAGGTREQYF
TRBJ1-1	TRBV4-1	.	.	TGCGCCAGCAGCCAGGACGGGAGGAACACTGAAGCTTTCTTT	CASSQDGRNTEAFF
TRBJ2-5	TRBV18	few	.	TGTGCCAGCTCACCATCAGGAGGAGCTAAAGAGACCCAGTACTTC	CASSPSGGAKETQYF
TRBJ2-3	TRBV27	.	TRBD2	TGTGCCAGCCATAAGGGGCTAGCGGGAGTCAAAAAGAATACGCAGTATTTT	CASHKGLAGVKKNTQYF
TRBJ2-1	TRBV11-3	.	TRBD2	TGTGCCAGCAGCATTGAGCGGACTGGCGGGAGGGCACTTCCGCACTTC	CASSIERTGGRALPHF
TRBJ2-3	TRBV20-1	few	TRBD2	TGCAGTGCTAGAGATCCGCGGGGGGAAGATACGCAGTATTTT	CSARDPRGEDTQYF
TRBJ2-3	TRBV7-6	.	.	TGTGCCAGCAGCTTGGCGACAATCACAGATACGCAGTATTTT	CASSLATITDTQYF
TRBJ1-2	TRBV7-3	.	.	TGTGCCAGCAGCTCCGGGGCAGCCTATGGCTACACCTTC	CASSSGAAYGYTF
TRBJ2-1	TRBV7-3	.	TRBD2	TGTGCCAGCAGCCCCATAGCGGGAGCCTACAATGAGCAGTTCTTC	CASSPIAGAYNEQFF
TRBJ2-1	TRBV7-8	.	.	TGTGCCAGCAGCCCAAGGCGAGGGGGGGATGAGCAGTTCTTC	CASSPRRGGDEQFF
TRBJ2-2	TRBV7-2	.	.	TGTGCCAGCAGCTTACAACAGGGATCTGCCGGGGAGCTGTTTTTT	CASSLQQGSAGELFF
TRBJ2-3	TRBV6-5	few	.	TGTGCCATCGGTGACTTAGTCGCGGGAGATACGCAGTATTTT	CAIGDLVAGDTQYF
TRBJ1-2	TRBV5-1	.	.	TGCGCCAGCAGCTTGCGAGCGCAGGGTCATTACTATGGCTACACCTTC	CASSLRAQGHYYGYTF
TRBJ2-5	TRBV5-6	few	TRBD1	TGTGCCAGCAGCGGGAGGGACAGGGGAGAGACCCAGTACTTC	CASSGRDRGETQYF
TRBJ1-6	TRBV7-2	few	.	TGTGCCAGCAGCTTAAGGACAGCTATCAATTCACCCCTCCACTTT	CASSLRTAINSPLHF